Ten or more counts support the clone carrying this T cell receptor beta chain. Its cognate antigen is unknown. Germline and junction disagree at one end, which may indicate a read error. The sample comes from a study of T-cell memory formation after mild COVID-19. On the study more broadly: There were largely donor-specific TCR clusters. Study observations and caveats: Memory from before infection featured some responding clones, which suggests cross-reactive memory joined. Clones shrinking between day 15 and 85 showed a balanced CD4/CD8 split, and those that grew later tilted toward CD4+. Mainly in CM and EM were contracting CD4+ clones; CD8+ were in EMRA.

In TCRdb, the 5' RACE reads were re-called with MiXCR into one record per CDR3 protein. The sample consists of under 550,000 distinct CDR3 sequences, around a sixth of them appearing once. Germline V lookup: CDR1 SQVTM, CDR2 ANQGSEA. The CDR3 has 9 residues. This TCR derives from an adult woman who had mild COVID-19 (a few samples of this study predate the infection). Cell type and time point are not known. Sample: PBMCs or a T cell subset sorted from them (not recorded which). J is TRBJ2-5 and V is TRBV29-1, with 8 bases that match TRBD2. The CDR3 loop reads CSVMTSVPF. CDR3 sequence (DNA): TGCAGCGTTATGACTAGCGTGCCCTTC.